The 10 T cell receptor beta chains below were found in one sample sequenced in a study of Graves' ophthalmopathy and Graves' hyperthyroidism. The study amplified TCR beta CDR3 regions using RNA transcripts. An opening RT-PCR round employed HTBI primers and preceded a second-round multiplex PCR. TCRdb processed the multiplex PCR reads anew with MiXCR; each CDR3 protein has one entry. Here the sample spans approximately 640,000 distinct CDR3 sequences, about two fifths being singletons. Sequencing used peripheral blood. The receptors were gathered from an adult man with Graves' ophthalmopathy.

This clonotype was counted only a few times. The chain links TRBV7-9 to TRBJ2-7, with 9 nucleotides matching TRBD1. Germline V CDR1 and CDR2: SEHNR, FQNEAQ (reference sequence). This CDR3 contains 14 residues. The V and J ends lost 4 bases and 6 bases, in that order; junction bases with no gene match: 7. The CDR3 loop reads CASSSGQGGSEQYF. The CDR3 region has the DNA TGTGCCAGCAGCTCGGGACAGGGAGGGAGCGAGCAGTACTTC.

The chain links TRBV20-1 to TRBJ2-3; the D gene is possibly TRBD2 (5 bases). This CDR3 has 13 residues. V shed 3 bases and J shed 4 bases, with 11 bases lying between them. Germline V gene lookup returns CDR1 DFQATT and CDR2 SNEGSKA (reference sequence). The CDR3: CSASPRVADTQYF. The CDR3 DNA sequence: TGCAGTGCTAGCCCGAGGGTAGCAGATACGCAGTATTTT.

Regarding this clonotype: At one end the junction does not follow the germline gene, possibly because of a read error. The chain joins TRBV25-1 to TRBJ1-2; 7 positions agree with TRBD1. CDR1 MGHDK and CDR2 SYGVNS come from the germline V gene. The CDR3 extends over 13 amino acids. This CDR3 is CASSLGTDYGYAF. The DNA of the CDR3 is TGTGCCAGCAGTTTAGGGACAGACTATGGCTACGCCTTC.

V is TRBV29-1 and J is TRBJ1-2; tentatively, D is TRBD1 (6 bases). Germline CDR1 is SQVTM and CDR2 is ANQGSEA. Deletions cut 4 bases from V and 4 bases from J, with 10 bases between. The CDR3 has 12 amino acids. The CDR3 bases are TGCAGCGTTGCACCAGGGGCCTATGGCTACACCTTC. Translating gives CSVAPGAYGYTF.

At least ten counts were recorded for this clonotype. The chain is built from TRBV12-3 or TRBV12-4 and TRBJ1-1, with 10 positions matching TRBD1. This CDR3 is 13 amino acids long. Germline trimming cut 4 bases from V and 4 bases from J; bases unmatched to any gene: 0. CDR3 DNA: TGTGCCAGCAGTTGGGACAGGGGCACTGAAGCTTTCTTT. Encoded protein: CASSWDRGTEAFF.

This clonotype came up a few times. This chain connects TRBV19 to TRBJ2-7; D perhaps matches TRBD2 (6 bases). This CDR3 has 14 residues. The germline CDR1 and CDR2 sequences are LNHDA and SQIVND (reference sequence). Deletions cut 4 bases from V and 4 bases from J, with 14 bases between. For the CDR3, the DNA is TGTGCCAGTAGTAATCGTCTAGCGCCGTACGAGCAGTACTTC. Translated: CASSNRLAPYEQYF.

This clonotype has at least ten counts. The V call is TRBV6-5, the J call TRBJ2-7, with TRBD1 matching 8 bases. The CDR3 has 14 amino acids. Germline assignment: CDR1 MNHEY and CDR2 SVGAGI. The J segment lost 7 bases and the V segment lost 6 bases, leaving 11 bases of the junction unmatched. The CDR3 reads CASSRDRTRQEQYF. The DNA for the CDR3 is TGTGCCAGCAGCCGGGACAGGACGCGTCAAGAGCAGTACTTC.

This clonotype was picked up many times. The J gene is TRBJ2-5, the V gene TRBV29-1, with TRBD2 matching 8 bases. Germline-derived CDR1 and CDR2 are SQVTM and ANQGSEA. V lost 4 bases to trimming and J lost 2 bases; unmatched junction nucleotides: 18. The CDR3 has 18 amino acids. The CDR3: CSVVLRLTAGGTQETQYF. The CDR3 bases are TGCAGCGTTGTCTTAAGGCTAACGGCGGGGGGAACACAAGAGACCCAGTACTTC. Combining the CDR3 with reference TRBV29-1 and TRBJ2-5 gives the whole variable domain SAVISQKPSRDICQRGTSLTIQCQVDSQVTMMFWYRQQPGQSLTLIATANQGSEATYESGFVIDKFPISRPNLTFSTLTVSNMSPEDSSIYLCSVVLRLTAGGTQETQYFGPGTRLLVL.

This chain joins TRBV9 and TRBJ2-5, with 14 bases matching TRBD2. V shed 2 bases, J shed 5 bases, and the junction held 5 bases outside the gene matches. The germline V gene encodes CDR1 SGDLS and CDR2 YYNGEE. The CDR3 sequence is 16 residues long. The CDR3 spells CASSVGTSGGGETQYF. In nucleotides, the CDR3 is TGTGCCAGCAGCGTCGGGACTAGCGGGGGAGGCGAGACCCAGTACTTC.

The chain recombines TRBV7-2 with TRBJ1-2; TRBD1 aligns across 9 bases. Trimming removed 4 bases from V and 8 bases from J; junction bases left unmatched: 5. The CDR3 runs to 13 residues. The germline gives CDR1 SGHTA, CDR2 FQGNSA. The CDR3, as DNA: TGTGCCAGCAGCTCAGGGACAGGGTCCGGCTACACCTTC. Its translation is CASSSGTGSGYTF.